The 31 T cell receptor beta chains below all came from one sample that was sequenced in a study of cytomegalovirus exposure and HLA in healthy donors. Primers for the PCR totalled 60 Vbeta and 13 Jbeta. Profiled with immunoSEQ multiplex PCR; TCRdb holds only in-frame clones, not every one. The sample has 140,000 to 150,000 clones, 75% seen once. The sequencing input was PBMCs. The receptors stem from a man aged 30-40 years in good health and CMV-seronegative.

This chain connects TRBV7-3 to TRBJ2-3; 10 bases map to TRBD2. The V and J ends lost 9 bases and 0 bases, in that order; junction bases with no gene match: 3. CDR1 SGHTA and CDR2 FQGTGA come from the germline V gene. The CDR3 covers 14 residues. As DNA, the CDR3 is TGTGCCAGTAAGCGGGGGGGGAGCACAGATACGCAGTATTTT. It is translated as CASKRGGSTDTQYF.

The rearrangement joins TRBV5-1 to TRBJ2-2; D remains ambiguous. This CDR3 has 15 residues. The ends were cut back, 0 bases at V and 1 base at J, with 7 bases in the middle. Germline loops: CDR1 SGHRS, CDR2 YFSETQ. The CDR3 nucleotides are TGCGCCAGCAGCTTGGTTCCTCTGAACACCGGGGAGCTGTTTTTT. It translates to CASSLVPLNTGELFF.

The chain links TRBV27 to TRBJ2-5; D is unresolved. This CDR3 has 13 residues. The germline V gene has CDR1 MNHEY and CDR2 SMNVEV (reference sequence). Trimming removed 2 bases at V and 0 bases at J, with 4 bases between. This chain's CDR3 is CASSLDNQETQYF. CDR3 bases: TGTGCCAGCAGTTTAGACAACCAAGAGACCCAGTACTTC.

Only a few counts were recorded for this clone. The chain couples TRBV5-4 to TRBJ2-5; D is perhaps TRBD1 (5 bases). This CDR3 spans 16 amino acids. The germline CDR1 and CDR2 sequences are SGHNT and YYREEE (reference sequence). V dropped 4 bases and J dropped 0 bases, with 16 bases sitting between them. CDR3 protein: CASSPHATAYQETQYF. CDR3 nucleotide sequence: TGTGCCAGCAGCCCCCACGCGACAGCTTACCAAGAGACCCAGTACTTC.

V gene TRBV28 combines with J gene TRBJ1-4, with 11 bases matching TRBD1. The CDR3 loop spans 16 amino acids. The germline V gene encodes CDR1 MDHEN and CDR2 SYDVKM. Trimming took 8 bases from V and 6 from J; bases not matched to a gene: 11. The CDR3 is CASQDRGRRVDEKLFF. DNA of the CDR3: TGTGCCAGCCAGGACAGGGGGCGCCGAGTTGATGAAAAACTGTTTTTT.

The rearrangement links TRBV6-5 to TRBJ2-5, with 10 bases that match TRBD1. The DNA end is more similar to TRBJ2-7, so the J call may be wrong. In germline, CDR1 is MNHEY, CDR2 SVGAGI. The CDR3 sequence is 13 residues long. CDR3 amino acids: CASTGTGDHEQYF. CDR3 in DNA: TGTGCCAGCACCGGGACAGGGGACCACGAGCAGTACTTC.

This clone was detected a few times. J is TRBJ2-7 and V is TRBV7-4; D remains unclear. Trimming stripped 3 bases from V and 0 bases from J, with 9 bases between. The germline gives CDR1 SGHVT, CDR2 SQSDAQ. The CDR3 runs 14 residues. In DNA form, the CDR3 reads TGTGCCAGCAGCTTTGAAGGAGTCTCCTACGAGCAGTACTTC. Its translation: CASSFEGVSYEQYF.

This clone showed up just a few times. This chain uses TRBV27 with TRBJ2-1; 9 bases match TRBD2. Germline CDR1 MNHEY, CDR2 SMNVEV (reference sequence). After removal of 3 bases from V and 10 bases from J, the junction contained 16 bases not matched to a gene. The CDR3 has 17 residues. The CDR3 DNA reads TGTGCCAGCAGTTTGTATCCCGGCGGGGGGGCCGTCAGGGAGCAGTTCTTC. Its protein is CASSLYPGGGAVREQFF.

This clone was recorded once. The chain couples TRBV7-6 to TRBJ2-1; D not certain. This CDR3 has 14 residues. V lost 5 bases and J lost 6, with 14 bases in between. Per germline, CDR1 SGHVS and CDR2 FNYEAQ. The CDR3 loop reads CASSPPLPLNEQFF. In DNA, the CDR3 is TGTGCCAGCAGCCCTCCACTGCCGCTCAATGAGCAGTTCTTC.

The CDR3 region is CASSPIDNQVAYGYTF. The CDR3 DNA follows: TGTGCCAGCAGCCCAATTGACAATCAGGTGGCATATGGCTACACCTTC. The V and J genes are TRBV14 and TRBJ1-2; D not resolved. CDR1 is SGHDN, CDR2 FVKESK, per germline. Trimming left V 4 bases short and J 5 bases short, with 20 bases between. This CDR3 is 16 amino acids long.

This chain connects TRBV6-1 to TRBJ1-5; 8 bases match TRBD1. CDR3 size: 15 residues. The ends lost 3 bases at V and 6 bases at J; junction bases unmatched: 7. Germline V gene sequence: CDR1 MNHNS, CDR2 SASEGT. CDR3 in DNA: TGTGCCAGCAGTGAGTGGCAGGGGGCGGTTCAGCCCCAGCATTTT. As protein: CASSEWQGAVQPQHF.

This rearrangement joins TRBV25-1 to TRBJ1-4; 9 bases are a match to TRBD1. Germline V gene sequence: CDR1 MGHDK, CDR2 SYGVNS. The CDR3 is made up of 14 amino acids. J was trimmed by 5 bases and V by 5 bases; bases with no gene match: 3. CDR3 DNA: TGTGCCAGCAGTTGGACAGGGGAAAATGAAAAACTGTTTTTT. Its translation is CASSWTGENEKLFF. Looking up the rest from reference TRBV25-1 and TRBJ1-4 gives the full variable domain: EADIYQTPRYLVIGTGKKITLECSQTMGHDKMYWYQQDPGMELHLIHYSYGVNSTEKGDLSSESTVSRIRTEHFPLTLESARPSHTSQYLCASSWTGENEKLFFGSGTQLSVL.

This clone has only one observation. The genes are TRBV7-9 and TRBJ2-7; no firm D call. The CDR3 has 14 residues. Trimming stripped 4 bases from V and 2 bases from J, with 12 bases between. Germline V lookup: CDR1 SEHNR, CDR2 FQNEAQ (reference sequence). The CDR3 region is CASSSGYNPYEQYF. As DNA, the CDR3 is TGTGCCAGCAGCTCAGGATACAACCCCTACGAGCAGTACTTC.

The rearrangement joins TRBV28 to TRBJ1-1; D perhaps matches TRBD1 (5 bases). This CDR3 is 12 amino acids long. Trimming took 8 bases from V and 7 from J, leaving 14 bases between them. Per the germline V gene, CDR1 is MDHEN and CDR2 is SYDVKM. The CDR3 reads CASEQKGLEAFF. The CDR3 DNA is TGTGCCAGCGAACAGAAGGGACTTGAAGCTTTCTTT.

The V gene is TRBV5-1, the J gene TRBJ1-1; maybe TRBD1 (5 bases). CDR1 SGHRS and CDR2 YFSETQ come from the germline V gene. Trimming pared 0 bases from V and 1 base from J, leaving 13 bases between. CDR3 length: 16 residues. CDR3 in DNA: TGCGCCAGCAGCTTGGAAGGGGATTCTAAGAACACTGAAGCTTTCTTT. This translates into CASSLEGDSKNTEAFF.

The chain links TRBV19 to TRBJ1-5; 10 bases are a match to TRBD1. The CDR3 has 14 residues. V lost 10 bases to trimming and J lost 1 base; unmatched junction nucleotides: 4. The V gene's germline CDR1 is LNHDA and CDR2 SQIVND (reference sequence). The CDR3, as DNA: TGTGCCACCCGGACAGGGGGGAGCAATCAGCCCCAGCATTTT. It encodes CATRTGGSNQPQHF.

The V gene is TRBV5-1, the J gene TRBJ2-3, with D unclear. The germline CDR1 and CDR2 sequences are SGHRS and YFSETQ. V was trimmed by 0 bases and J by 5 bases, leaving 13 bases between them. This CDR3 region has 15 residues. CDR3 region: CASSLGYNRQDTQYF. For the CDR3, the DNA is TGCGCCAGCAGCTTGGGCTACAATCGACAAGATACGCAGTATTTT.

This rearrangement joins TRBV2 to TRBJ2-1, with 9 bases lining up with TRBD2. Looked up from germline, CDR1 is SNHLY and CDR2 is FYNNEI. The CDR3 length is 17 residues. J lost 10 bases, V lost 0 bases, and 13 bases had no gene match. The CDR3 region has the DNA TGTGCCAGCAGTGAAGCCGCCTCGGCGGGGGGGCCGGGAGAGCAGTTCTTC. This encodes CASSEAASAGGPGEQFF.

This chain connects TRBV29-1 to TRBJ2-7; 8 bases agree with TRBD1. With 4 bases clipped from V and 4 bases from J, the junction kept 0 bases outside the gene matches. The CDR3 sequence is 11 residues long. Germline V CDR1 and CDR2: SQVTM, ANQGSEA. The CDR3, as DNA: TGCAGCGTTGGGACAGGGTACGAGCAGTACTTC. Its protein is CSVGTGYEQYF.

The count of this clone is one. The chain joins TRBV6-6 to TRBJ2-3; D unresolved. V lost 2 bases to trimming and J lost 4 bases, with 13 bases between them. This CDR3 has 15 residues. Germline V CDR1 and CDR2: MNHNY, SVGAGI (reference sequence). The CDR3 spells CASSYPQRSPDTQYF. The CDR3 DNA reads as TGTGCCAGCAGTTACCCCCAGCGTAGCCCAGATACGCAGTATTTT.

The chain couples TRBV6-1 to TRBJ1-2, with D possibly TRBD1 on 6 matching bases. Germline CDR1 reads MNHNS; CDR2 reads SASEGT. CDR3 size: 14 residues. Trimming cost V 2 bases and J 4 bases, with 11 bases left between them. CDR3 residues: CASSESNRVYGYTF. For the CDR3, the DNA is TGTGCCAGCAGTGAATCCAACAGGGTCTATGGCTACACCTTC.

The rearrangement links TRBV6-1 to TRBJ1-1; 7 bases are a match to TRBD1. CDR3 length equals 15 residues. Trimming took 1 base from V and 0 from J; bases not matched to a gene: 2. Germline loops: CDR1 MNHNS, CDR2 SASEGT. This chain's CDR3 is CASSEGGQLNTEAFF. The CDR3 DNA sequence: TGTGCCAGCAGTGAAGGGGGACAGCTGAACACTGAAGCTTTCTTT.

V usage is TRBV7-9 and J usage is TRBJ2-7, with D possibly TRBD1 on 6 matching bases. V dropped 5 bases and J dropped 1 base, with 18 bases sitting between them. Germline V gene sequence: CDR1 SEHNR, CDR2 FQNEAQ (reference sequence). The length of the CDR3 is 16 residues. CDR3 DNA sequence: TGTGCCAGCAGCAACCCGTCGGGACACTTATCCTACGAGCAGTACTTC. Translation gives CASSNPSGHLSYEQYF.

The chain uses TRBV5-4 and TRBJ2-6; D is unclear. The germline V gene encodes CDR1 SGHNT and CDR2 YYREEE (reference sequence). This CDR3 comprises 15 residues. Trimming took 2 bases from V and 1 from J, leaving 7 bases between them. CDR3 bases: TGTGCCAGCAGCTTTTTCGGGTCTGGGGCCAACGTCCTGACTTTC. It yields the protein CASSFFGSGANVLTF.

The chain joins TRBV4-2 to TRBJ1-6; TRBD1 aligns across 9 bases. The CDR3 totals 15 residues. Germline trimming cut 4 bases from V and 6 bases from J; bases unmatched to any gene: 4. Germline-derived CDR1 and CDR2 are LGHNA and YNFKEQ. In DNA form, the CDR3 reads TGTGCCAGCAGCCCCCAGACAGGGGGTAATTCACCCCTCCACTTT. It yields the protein CASSPQTGGNSPLHF.

The rearrangement uses TRBV6-5 and TRBJ1-4; no definite D call. Trimming pared 5 bases from V and 8 bases from J, leaving 12 bases between. This CDR3 region has 13 residues. The V gene's germline CDR1 is MNHEY and CDR2 SVGAGI. The CDR3 nucleotides read TGTGCCAGCAGTCCCCGCTTGCGGGAAAAACTGTTTTTT. Protein: CASSPRLREKLFF.

The sample holds one count of this clone. A read error may produce the germline difference seen at one junction end. This chain joins TRBV5-6 and TRBJ2-6, with D possibly being TRBD1 (6 bases). Germline CDR1 and CDR2: SGHDT and YYEEEE. The CDR3 extends over 16 amino acids. The CDR3 reads CASRTDLFSGANGLTF. For the CDR3, the DNA is TGTGCCAGTAGGACAGACCTCTTCTCTGGGGCCAACGGCCTGACTTTC.

CDR3 in amino acids: CASSLRGPDTQYF. For the CDR3, the DNA is TGTGCCAGCAGTTTAAGGGGGCCAGATACGCAGTATTTT. The J gene is TRBJ2-3, the V gene TRBV27; TRBD1 matches at 7 bases. V dropped 2 bases and J dropped 4; count of bases not matched to a gene: 0. In germline, CDR1 is MNHEY, CDR2 SMNVEV (reference sequence). The CDR3 contains 13 residues.

The chain combines TRBV6-6 with TRBJ1-1, with 9 bases that match TRBD1. This CDR3 contains 15 residues. With V trimmed by 2 bases and J by 6 bases, 7 bases remained unmatched. Germline V gives CDR1 MNHNY, CDR2 SVGAGI (reference sequence). CDR3 in DNA: TGTGCCAGCAGTTACATACAGGGGGCTCGGGCTGAAGCTTTCTTT. This encodes CASSYIQGARAEAFF.

V usage is TRBV6-1 and J usage is TRBJ2-7; D is perhaps TRBD2 (6 bases). The V and J ends lost 0 bases and 6 bases respectively, with 9 bases between them. Germline-derived CDR1 and CDR2 are MNHNS and SASEGT. The CDR3 spans 13 residues. The CDR3 loop is CASSEARGSEQYF. The DNA for the CDR3 is TGTGCCAGCAGTGAAGCACGGGGGTCCGAGCAGTACTTC.

The chain recombines TRBV28 with TRBJ2-7; D gene uncertain. CDR1 is MDHEN and CDR2 is SYDVKM in the germline V gene. The CDR3 has 15 residues. Trimming pared 5 bases from V and 2 bases from J, leaving 16 bases between. The CDR3 coding sequence is TGTGCCAGCAGTAACTTTAGACAAACACCCTACGAGCAGTACTTC. Protein product: CASSNFRQTPYEQYF. The entire variable domain, with the rest obtained from reference TRBV28 and TRBJ2-7, is as follows: DVKVTQSSRYLVKRTGEKVFLECVQDMDHENMFWYRQDPGLGLRLIYFSYDVKMKEKGDIPEGYSVSREKKERFSLILESASTNQTSMYLCASSNFRQTPYEQYFGPGTRLTVT.